This is a list of T cell receptor beta chains from one sample in a study of blood T cell repertoires in COVID-19. The data were produced by immunoSEQ multiplex PCR, yet TCRdb's version contains in-frame clones alone and is incomplete. The profile shows approximately 120,000 clones, about 80% of them singletons. Sequenced material: peripheral blood. Every receptor here comes from a human donor in a cohort sampled during active COVID-19. Each CDR3 is given with its conserved first and last residue. A D gene is named only where the DNA matches it firmly. Some rows have no size entry. The others give once, few or many, or a class for an expanded clone.

NA	TRBV2	TRBJ2-7	NA	CASSEAVTGTYEQYF	TGTGCCAGCAGTGAAGCGGTTACAGGGACCTACGAGCAGTACTTC
TRBD1	TRBV7-9	TRBJ2-5	NA	CASSPGGGWETQYF	TGTGCCAGCTCCCCAGGGGGCGGCTGGGAGACCCAGTACTTC
TRBD1	TRBV18	TRBJ1-1	NA	CASSPRDRGLFAEAFF	TGTGCCAGCTCACCCCGGGACAGGGGGTTATTCGCTGAAGCTTTCTTT
NA	TRBV18	TRBJ2-1	once	CASSPPLAAYNEQFF	TGTGCCAGCTCACCTCCGCTAGCAGCCTACAATGAGCAGTTCTTC
TRBD1	TRBV2	TRBJ1-3	NA	CASSEDRGRSGNTIYF	TGTGCCAGCAGCGAGGACAGGGGGCGATCTGGAAACACCATATATTTT
NA	TRBV6-5	TRBJ2-7	once	CASSKPDGYEQYF	TGTGCCAGCAGTAAACCTGACGGGTACGAGCAGTACTTC
TRBD1	TRBV9	TRBJ1-2	NA	CASSATGGISGYTF	TGTGCCAGCAGCGCGACAGGGGGCATATCCGGCTACACCTTC
NA	TRBV5-4	TRBJ1-2	NA	CASSPDTSSGGYTF	TGTGCCAGCAGCCCCGATACGTCGTCGGGTGGCTACACCTTC
NA	TRBV6-2/TRBV6-3	TRBJ1-2	few	CASSYAGMSGYTF	TGTGCCAGCAGTTACGCAGGGATGAGTGGCTACACCTTC
TRBD1	TRBV18	TRBJ1-1	NA	CASSPLGDSANTEAFF	TGTGCCAGCTCACCCCTGGGGGACAGCGCGAACACTGAAGCTTTCTTT
NA	TRBV7-8	TRBJ1-3	NA	CASSPPGGASGNTIYF	TGTGCCAGCAGCCCCCCAGGAGGAGCCTCTGGAAACACCATATATTTT
NA	TRBV28	TRBJ1-5	NA	CASSFRPQHF	TGTGCCAGCAGTTTTCGGCCCCAGCATTTT
NA	TRBV7-8	TRBJ1-1	NA	CASSIYRVQNTEAFF	TGTGCCAGCAGCATCTACAGGGTTCAGAACACTGAAGCTTTCTTT
TRBD1	TRBV5-5	TRBJ1-4	NA	CASSFNRGKLFF	TGTGCCAGCAGCTTTAACAGGGGAAAACTGTTTTTT
TRBD2	TRBV7-7	TRBJ2-1	NA	CASSLGLAGGYNEQFF	TGTGCTAGCAGCTTAGGGCTAGCGGGGGGATACAATGAGCAGTTCTTC
TRBD2	TRBV6-2/TRBV6-3	TRBJ2-3	NA	CASSYGLAGLSTDTQYF	TGTGCCAGCAGTTACGGGCTAGCGGGCCTTAGCACAGATACGCAGTATTTT
TRBD1	TRBV27	TRBJ2-7	NA	CASSWTGGPLSYEQYF	TGTGCCAGCAGCTGGACAGGTGGCCCCCTTTCCTACGAGCAGTACTTC
TRBD1	TRBV14	TRBJ2-3	NA	CASSFRQGGADTQYF	TGTGCCAGCAGCTTCCGACAGGGTGGCGCAGATACGCAGTATTTT
TRBD1	TRBV28	TRBJ2-7	NA	CASSLWRDREGEQYF	TGTGCCAGCAGTTTATGGCGGGACAGGGAGGGCGAGCAGTACTTC
NA	TRBV7-8	TRBJ1-2	NA	CASSLGGGFGYTF	TGTGCCAGCAGCTTAGGTGGGGGGTTTGGCTACACCTTC
NA	TRBV5-4	TRBJ2-3	NA	CASAPDLRTDTQYF	TGTGCCAGCGCCCCAGATCTTCGCACAGATACGCAGTATTTT
TRBD1	TRBV2	TRBJ2-1	few	CASMAQGVEQFF	TGTGCCAGCATGGCACAGGGGGTTGAGCAGTTCTTC
NA	TRBV18	TRBJ1-4	NA	CASSLQRAVEKLFF	TGTGCCAGCTCACTCCAGCGGGCCGTGGAAAAACTGTTTTTT
TRBD2	TRBV19	TRBJ2-3	NA	CASRPGLAGGDTQYF	TGTGCCAGTAGGCCCGGACTAGCGGGAGGCGATACGCAGTATTTT
NA	TRBV7-9	TRBJ1-3	NA	CASSLQGFISGNTIYF	TGTGCCAGCAGCTTACAGGGTTTTATCTCTGGAAACACCATATATTTT
TRBD2	TRBV3-1/TRBV3-2	TRBJ2-1	once	CASSPTRSGRRNEQFF	TGTGCCAGCAGCCCAACGAGGAGCGGGAGAAGGAATGAGCAGTTCTTC
TRBD2	TRBV10-3	TRBJ2-5	NA	CATGGLAGEETQYF	TGTGCCACCGGCGGACTAGCGGGGGAGGAGACCCAGTACTTC
NA	TRBV18	TRBJ1-2	few	CASSPSGVGLNYGYTF	TGTGCCAGCTCACCATCAGGAGTGGGGCTAAACTATGGCTACACCTTC
NA	TRBV6-5	TRBJ1-3	NA	CASSLSPNYSGNTIYF	TGTGCCAGCAGTTTAAGCCCCAATTACTCTGGAAACACCATATATTTT
NA	TRBV18	TRBJ2-5	NA	CASSPPAPGVETQYF	TGTGCCAGCTCACCACCAGCTCCAGGGGTGGAGACCCAGTACTTC
NA	TRBV30	TRBJ1-2	once	CAWTANSNYGYTF	TGTGCCTGGACCGCTAATTCCAACTATGGCTACACCTTC
TRBD1	TRBV2	TRBJ1-1	NA	CASRHRGEGRAFF	TGTGCCAGCAGACACAGGGGTGAGGGACGAGCTTTCTTT